The 4 T cell receptor beta chains below come from one sample, sequenced in a study of blood T cell repertoires in COVID-19. Data came from immunoSEQ multiplex PCR; TCRdb stores just in-frame clones and leaves some out. The sample yields about 100,000 clones, about 90% seen once. The source material was peripheral blood. The receptors originated from a human donor with COVID-19, enrolled during active disease. The donor label of this sample is uncertain.

The chain combines TRBV5-1 with TRBJ2-2, with D possibly TRBD1 on 6 matching bases. This CDR3 comprises 16 residues. V lost 5 bases and J lost 3, with 17 bases in between. Germline V gene sequence: CDR1 SGHRS, CDR2 YFSETQ. CDR3 DNA sequence: TGCGCCAGCAGGCAAACAGGGTTAACGGACACCGGGGAGCTGTTTTTT. Translation: CASRQTGLTDTGELFF.

This clone was counted only a few times. J is TRBJ1-2 and V is TRBV3-1 (or the pseudogene TRBV3-2); D is ambiguous. Per germline, CDR1 LGHDT and CDR2 YNNKEL (reference sequence). The CDR3 is 12 amino acids. V was clipped by 0 bases and J by 8 bases, with 7 bases between them. CDR3 in amino acids: CASSQELSGYTF. The CDR3 bases are TGTGCCAGCAGCCAAGAATTGTCAGGCTACACCTTC.

This chain uses TRBV28 with TRBJ1-5; D gene unclear. V lost 2 bases and J lost 11, with 7 bases in between. The CDR3 spans 11 residues. The germline gives CDR1 MDHEN, CDR2 SYDVKM. In DNA form, the CDR3 reads TGTGCCAGCAGTTTACCCAGGACCCAGCATTTT. This translates into CASSLPRTQHF.

This rearrangement joins TRBV2 to TRBJ1-5; TRBD1 aligns across 7 bases. Germline trimming cut 6 bases from V and 2 bases from J; bases unmatched to any gene: 13. The CDR3 runs to 17 residues. From germline, CDR1 is SNHLY and CDR2 FYNNEI. Written as DNA, the CDR3 is TGTGCCAGCAGCGCGATGAGACAGGGAAGGGGCAATCAGCCCCAGCATTTT. It is translated as CASSAMRQGRGNQPQHF.